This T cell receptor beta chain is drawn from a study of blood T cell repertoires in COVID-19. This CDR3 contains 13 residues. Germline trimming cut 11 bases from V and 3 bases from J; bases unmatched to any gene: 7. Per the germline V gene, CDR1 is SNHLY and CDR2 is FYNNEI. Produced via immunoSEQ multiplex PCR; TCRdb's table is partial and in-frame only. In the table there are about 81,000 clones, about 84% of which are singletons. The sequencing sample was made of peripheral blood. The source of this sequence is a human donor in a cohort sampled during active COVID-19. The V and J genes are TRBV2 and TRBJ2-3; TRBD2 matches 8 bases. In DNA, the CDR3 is TGTGCCCGCGGCACTAGCGGAACAGATACGCAGTATTTT. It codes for CARGTSGTDTQYF.